This is a list of T cell receptor beta chains from one sample in a study of identical twins. TCRdb passed the 5' RACE reads through MiXCR, listing each CDR3 protein once. The sample includes around 490,000 distinct CDR3 sequences, about 13% seen only once; the top ten take about 0.94%. These records were also assigned to another study, of yellow fever vaccine responses in identical twins.

Sequenced material: CD4+ T cells sorted from blood. All receptors come from a woman younger than 35 in good health. Each CDR3 is given with its conserved first and last residue. Each record gives: V gene, D gene, J gene, clone size, CDR3 protein, CDR3 DNA. A D gene is named only where the DNA matches it firmly. Rows may omit the clone size; those that give it use once, few, many or a size class.

TRBV4-2	TRBD1	TRBJ2-1	.	CASSQDQGVSYNEQFF	TGTGCCAGCAGCCAAGATCAGGGGGTCTCCTACAATGAGCAGTTCTTC
TRBV7-3	TRBD2	TRBJ2-6	few	CASSKLAGGTGANVLTF	TGTGCCAGCAGCAAACTAGCGGGGGGGACTGGGGCCAACGTCCTGACTTTC
TRBV7-9	TRBD1	TRBJ1-2	few	CASSSTGDYGYTF	TGTGCCAGCAGCTCTACAGGGGACTATGGCTACACCTTC
TRBV7-8	.	TRBJ2-2	.	CASSLFPDVGELFF	TGTGCCAGCAGCTTATTTCCCGACGTCGGGGAGCTGTTTTTT
TRBV20-1	TRBD1	TRBJ2-2	.	CSARDRLNTGEQFF	TGCAGTGCTCGGGACAGATTAAACACCGGGGAGCAGTTTTTT
TRBV3-1	.	TRBJ2-2	.	CASSHATPTGTGELFF	TGTGCCAGCAGCCATGCGACCCCCACCGGCACCGGGGAGCTGTTTTTT
TRBV18	TRBD2	TRBJ2-1	.	CASSPPRTSGTSYNEQFF	TGTGCCAGCTCACCACCGAGGACTAGCGGGACCTCCTACAATGAGCAGTTCTTC
TRBV5-6	TRBD2	TRBJ2-1	few	CASRPGLAELYNEQFF	TGTGCCAGCAGGCCTGGACTAGCGGAGCTCTACAATGAGCAGTTCTTC
TRBV4-3	.	TRBJ2-5	many	CASSQAIYQETQYF	TGCGCCAGCAGCCAAGCGATTTACCAAGAGACCCAGTACTTC
TRBV20-1	.	TRBJ2-7	.	CSARDMRGGSYEQYF	TGCAGTGCTAGAGATATGCGGGGCGGATCCTACGAGCAGTACTTC
TRBV5-1	.	TRBJ2-3	few	CASSWGASKDTQYF	TGCGCCAGCAGCTGGGGGGCTAGCAAGGATACGCAGTATTTT
TRBV7-9	.	TRBJ2-3	.	CASLRVGAEDTQYF	TGTGCCAGTCTACGAGTGGGGGCGGAAGATACGCAGTATTTT
TRBV29-1	.	TRBJ2-2	few	CSVELPLTGELFF	TGCAGCGTTGAGTTACCACTAACCGGGGAGCTGTTTTTT
TRBV9	TRBD2	TRBJ2-1	few	CASSRPGTSGNNEQFF	TGTGCCAGCAGCAGACCCGGGACTAGCGGTAACAATGAGCAGTTCTTC
TRBV19	.	TRBJ2-4	few	CASSILWDTVAKNIQYF	TGTGCCAGTAGTATTCTCTGGGACACCGTAGCCAAAAACATTCAGTACTTC
TRBV24-1	.	TRBJ2-1	.	CATNSGPGGFYEQFF	TGTGCCACCAATAGCGGTCCTGGGGGTTTCTATGAGCAGTTCTTC
TRBV9	.	TRBJ2-5	few	CASSVEGVQETQYF	TGTGCCAGCAGCGTAGAAGGGGTCCAAGAGACCCAGTACTTC
TRBV12-3/TRBV12-4	.	TRBJ2-7	.	CASSLSPGQVFQYF	TGTGCCAGCAGTTTATCTCCGGGACAAGTTTTCCAGTACTTC
TRBV7-9	TRBD1	TRBJ2-1	few	CASSLGDRGDEQFF	TGTGCCAGCAGCTTAGGAGACAGGGGCGATGAGCAGTTCTTC
TRBV4-2	.	TRBJ2-5	few	CASSQETGSLEETQYF	TGTGCCAGCAGCCAAGAGACAGGTTCGTTGGAAGAGACCCAGTACTTC
TRBV6-1	.	TRBJ2-5	few	CASSRRYEIGETQYF	TGTGCCAGCAGTAGACGGTATGAAATAGGAGAGACCCAGTACTTC
TRBV5-4	TRBD1	TRBJ2-7	.	CASSLTGTGHNEQYF	TGTGCCAGCAGCTTAACCGGGACAGGGCATAACGAGCAGTACTTC
TRBV29-1	TRBD2	TRBJ2-1	.	CSAGLVSEQFF	TGCAGCGCTGGACTAGTCAGTGAGCAGTTCTTC
TRBV5-1	TRBD1	TRBJ1-2	many	CASTVSGTGTYGYTF	TGCGCCAGCACCGTTTCCGGGACAGGAACCTATGGCTACACCTTC
TRBV7-3	TRBD1	TRBJ2-1	many	CASSLGTGTYNEQFF	TGTGCCAGCAGCTTAGGGACAGGGACGTACAATGAGCAGTTCTTC
TRBV6-5	TRBD2	TRBJ2-1	.	CASSPTLAGGGYEQFF	TGTGCCAGCAGCCCTACACTAGCGGGAGGGGGCTATGAGCAGTTCTTC
TRBV29-1	.	TRBJ2-3	few	CSVKGVLTDTQYF	TGCAGCGTGAAAGGGGTTCTCACAGATACGCAGTATTTT
TRBV20-1	TRBD1	TRBJ1-1	many	CSATDRGKTAVGTEAFF	TGCAGTGCGACCGACAGGGGTAAGACGGCGGTCGGCACTGAAGCTTTCTTT
TRBV7-9	.	TRBJ2-5	many	CASSFGGGETQYF	TGTGCCAGCAGCTTTGGGGGCGGGGAGACCCAGTACTTC
TRBV28	.	TRBJ2-3	few	CASDTRRGSDTQYF	TGTGCCAGCGATACGCGACGGGGGAGTGATACGCAGTATTTT
TRBV20-1	.	TRBJ1-5	few	CSVTQGVEQPQHF	TGCAGTGTAACACAGGGAGTGGAGCAGCCCCAGCATTTT
TRBV12-3/TRBV12-4	.	TRBJ1-4	few	CASSRGRAGEKLFF	TGTGCCAGCAGTCGAGGGCGGGCAGGGGAAAAACTGTTTTTT
TRBV5-8	.	TRBJ2-5	few	CAPTRGGFQYF	TGTGCCCCTACCCGCGGCGGGTTCCAGTACTTC
TRBV11-2	.	TRBJ2-1	few	CASSLRSKRASSYNEQFF	TGTGCCAGCAGCTTACGGTCAAAGCGGGCTAGCTCCTACAATGAGCAGTTCTTC
TRBV6-2/TRBV6-3	TRBD1	TRBJ2-7	few	CASSYRTGAYEQYF	TGTGCCAGCAGTTATCGGACAGGCGCCTACGAGCAGTACTTC
TRBV5-6	.	TRBJ2-7	many	CASSFDRRSSYEQYF	TGTGCCAGCAGCTTCGACAGGCGAAGCTCCTACGAGCAGTACTTC
TRBV6-5	.	TRBJ2-7	.	CASSYLGGLGYEQYF	TGTGCCAGCAGCTATCTGGGGGGACTCGGCTACGAGCAGTACTTC
TRBV20-1	.	TRBJ1-5	few	CSARAANNQPQHF	TGCAGTGCTAGAGCGGCAAACAATCAGCCCCAGCATTTT
TRBV7-9	.	TRBJ2-5	few	CASSPRGSQETQYF	TGTGCCAGCAGCCCACGTGGCAGCCAAGAGACCCAGTACTTC
TRBV29-1	.	TRBJ1-2	.	CSAAPGPGYGYTF	TGCAGCGCCGCTCCGGGACCTGGGTATGGCTACACCTTC
TRBV12-3/TRBV12-4	.	TRBJ1-3	many	CASSWKSSGNTIYF	TGTGCCAGCAGTTGGAAGTCCTCTGGAAACACCATATATTTT
TRBV28	TRBD1	TRBJ2-7	.	CASNRDREDEQYF	TGTGCCAGCAATCGGGACAGGGAGGACGAGCAGTACTTC
TRBV7-3	.	TRBJ2-5	.	CASSLVMGQIQETQYF	TGTGCCAGCAGCTTGGTCATGGGACAAATCCAAGAGACCCAGTACTTC
TRBV29-1	.	TRBJ1-1	.	CSVVQGYEAFF	TGCAGCGTTGTTCAGGGCTATGAAGCTTTCTTT
TRBV29-1	.	TRBJ2-5	.	CSVVGAGAETQYF	TGCAGCGTTGTGGGGGCAGGAGCCGAGACCCAGTACTTC